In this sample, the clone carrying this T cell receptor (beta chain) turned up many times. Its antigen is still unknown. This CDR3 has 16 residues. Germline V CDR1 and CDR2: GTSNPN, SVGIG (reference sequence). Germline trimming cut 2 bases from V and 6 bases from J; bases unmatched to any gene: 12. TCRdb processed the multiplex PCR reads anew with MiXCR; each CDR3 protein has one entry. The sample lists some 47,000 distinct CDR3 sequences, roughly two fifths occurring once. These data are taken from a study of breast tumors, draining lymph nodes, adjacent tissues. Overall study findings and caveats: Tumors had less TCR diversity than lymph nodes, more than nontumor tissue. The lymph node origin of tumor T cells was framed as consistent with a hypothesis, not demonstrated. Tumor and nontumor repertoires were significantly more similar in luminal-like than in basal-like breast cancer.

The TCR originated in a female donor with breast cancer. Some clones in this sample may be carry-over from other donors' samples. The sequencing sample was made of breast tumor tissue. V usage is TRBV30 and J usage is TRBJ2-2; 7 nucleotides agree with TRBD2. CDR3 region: CAWSNIGLDGAGELFF. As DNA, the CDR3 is TGTGCCTGGAGTAACATAGGACTAGACGGCGCCGGGGAGCTGTTTTTT.